A single T cell receptor beta chain is shown here with its context. V lost 5 bases to trimming and J lost 0 bases, with 25 bases between them. Germline V gene data show CDR1 as SEHNR and CDR2 as FQNEAQ (reference sequence). This CDR3 is built from 19 residues. Axillary draining lymph nodes of breast cancer patients supplied the node samples. TCRdb redid the calling of the multiplex PCR reads with MiXCR, one entry per CDR3 protein. Of more than 250,000 distinct CDR3 sequences in the sample, 30% were seen once. The data were taken from a study of breast tumors, draining lymph nodes, adjacent tissues. The specimen sequenced was axillary lymph node tissue. The chain couples TRBV7-9 to TRBJ1-1, with unresolved D. The receptor comes from a female donor with breast cancer. Some clones in this sample may be carry-over from other donors' samples. The chain's CDR3 is CASSQIGVSGLGMNTEAFF. The CDR3 DNA is TGTGCCAGCAGCCAAATTGGGGTGTCTGGCCTAGGAATGAACACTGAAGCTTTCTTT.